These T cell receptor beta chains were read from a single sample in a study of long-term antiretroviral therapy in people with HIV. TCRdb's table, derived via immunoSEQ multiplex PCR, lists solely in-frame clones and lacks some. The table includes about 25,000 clones, 82% detected once. This sample comprised unsorted PBMCs, obtained 2.9 years after starting antiretroviral therapy. These receptor sequences come from a man in his fifties or sixties with HIV. Both conserved end residues are part of each CDR3. The order of the fields is CDR3 protein, CDR3 DNA, J gene, clone size, V gene, D gene. A D gene is named only where the DNA matches it firmly. Clone sizes are given selectively: once, few, many, or a class where the clone is expanded.

cdr3_aa: CASSEGGTAGNTIYF
cdr3_nt: TGTGCCAGCAGTGAGGGAGGGACTGCTGGAAACACCATATATTTT
j_call: TRBJ1-3
clone_size: -
v_call: TRBV6-1
d_call: -

cdr3_aa: CASSTDQGDNEQFF
cdr3_nt: TGTGCCAGCAGCACAGATCAGGGGGACAATGAGCAGTTCTTC
j_call: TRBJ2-1
clone_size: -
v_call: TRBV21-1
d_call: -

cdr3_aa: CASSPREGNQPQHF
cdr3_nt: TGTGCCAGCAGCCCCAGAGAGGGCAATCAGCCCCAGCATTTT
j_call: TRBJ1-5
clone_size: -
v_call: TRBV9
d_call: -

cdr3_aa: CASSLGSGGINQPQHF
cdr3_nt: TGTGCCAGCAGCTTAGGGTCAGGGGGGATCAATCAGCCCCAGCATTTT
j_call: TRBJ1-5
clone_size: -
v_call: TRBV7-2
d_call: TRBD1

cdr3_aa: CASSVGWGSTDEQFF
cdr3_nt: TGTGCCAGCAGCGTAGGATGGGGTAGTACGGATGAGCAGTTCTTC
j_call: TRBJ2-1
clone_size: -
v_call: TRBV9
d_call: -

cdr3_aa: CASSTRESPTGELFF
cdr3_nt: TGTGCCAGCAGCACCCGAGAGTCCCCAACCGGGGAGCTGTTTTTT
j_call: TRBJ2-2
clone_size: -
v_call: TRBV21-1
d_call: -

cdr3_aa: CASSYQGATNEKLFF
cdr3_nt: TGTGCCAGCAGCTATCAGGGGGCAACTAATGAAAAACTGTTTTTT
j_call: TRBJ1-4
clone_size: -
v_call: TRBV7-9
d_call: TRBD1

cdr3_aa: CASSPWGGPNTEAFF
cdr3_nt: TGTGCCAGCTCACCTTGGGGGGGGCCTAACACTGAAGCTTTCTTT
j_call: TRBJ1-1
clone_size: -
v_call: TRBV18
d_call: -

cdr3_aa: CAISESDRNDQPQHF
cdr3_nt: TGTGCCATCAGTGAGTCGGACAGGAATGATCAGCCCCAGCATTTT
j_call: TRBJ1-5
clone_size: -
v_call: TRBV10-3
d_call: TRBD1

cdr3_aa: CASSVDWGASEKLFF
cdr3_nt: TGTGCCAGCAGCGTAGACTGGGGGGCTTCAGAAAAACTGTTTTTT
j_call: TRBJ1-4
clone_size: -
v_call: TRBV9
d_call: -

cdr3_aa: CASSLASHEQYF
cdr3_nt: TGTGCCAGCAGCTTAGCCTCTCACGAGCAGTACTTC
j_call: TRBJ2-7
clone_size: -
v_call: TRBV7-9
d_call: -

cdr3_aa: CASTYTGQSYEQYF
cdr3_nt: TGTGCCAGTACCTACACGGGACAGTCCTACGAGCAGTACTTC
j_call: TRBJ2-7
clone_size: -
v_call: TRBV19
d_call: TRBD1

cdr3_aa: CASSPRDSSYEQYF
cdr3_nt: TGTGCCAGCAGCCCCCGAGACTCATCCTACGAGCAGTACTTC
j_call: TRBJ2-7
clone_size: -
v_call: TRBV7-9
d_call: -

cdr3_aa: CASSLEASNYGYTF
cdr3_nt: TGCGCCAGCAGCTTGGAGGCCAGTAACTATGGCTACACCTTC
j_call: TRBJ1-2
clone_size: -
v_call: TRBV5-1
d_call: -

cdr3_aa: CASSFGPRRNEQYF
cdr3_nt: TGTGCCAGCAGTTTTGGGCCCAGGAGGAACGAGCAGTACTTC
j_call: TRBJ2-7
clone_size: -
v_call: TRBV27
d_call: -

cdr3_aa: CASSSDPARGYTF
cdr3_nt: TGTGCCAGCAGTTCTGACCCAGCGAGAGGCTACACCTTC
j_call: TRBJ1-2
clone_size: -
v_call: TRBV2
d_call: -

cdr3_aa: CASSQDRDTQYF
cdr3_nt: TGCGCCAGCAGCCAAGATCGTGATACGCAGTATTTT
j_call: TRBJ2-3
clone_size: once
v_call: TRBV4-1
d_call: -

cdr3_aa: CASSQEISSYNSPLHF
cdr3_nt: TGTGCCAGCAGCCAAGAAATTAGCTCCTATAATTCACCCCTCCACTTT
j_call: TRBJ1-6
clone_size: -
v_call: TRBV14
d_call: -

cdr3_aa: CASSVWLEADTQYF
cdr3_nt: TGTGCCAGCAGCGTATGGCTGGAAGCAGATACGCAGTATTTT
j_call: TRBJ2-3
clone_size: few
v_call: TRBV9
d_call: -

cdr3_aa: CASSLRGNYGYTF
cdr3_nt: TGTGCCAGCAGTCTCAGGGGCAACTATGGCTACACCTTC
j_call: TRBJ1-2
clone_size: -
v_call: TRBV25-1
d_call: -

cdr3_aa: CASSTISSGQGSLYSGANVLTF
cdr3_nt: TGTGCCAGCAGCACCATATCATCGGGACAGGGTTCCCTTTACTCTGGGGCCAACGTCCTGACTTTC
j_call: TRBJ2-6
clone_size: few
v_call: TRBV9
d_call: TRBD1

cdr3_aa: CASSQTGTGAYEQYF
cdr3_nt: TGCGCCAGCAGCCAGACCGGGACAGGGGCGTACGAGCAGTACTTC
j_call: TRBJ2-7
clone_size: few
v_call: TRBV4-1
d_call: TRBD1

cdr3_aa: CASSRNNEQFF
cdr3_nt: TGTGCCAGCAGCCGGAACAATGAGCAGTTCTTC
j_call: TRBJ2-1
clone_size: -
v_call: TRBV28
d_call: -

cdr3_aa: CASSLAGDETQYF
cdr3_nt: TGTGCCAGCAGCTTGGCCGGGGACGAGACCCAGTACTTC
j_call: TRBJ2-5
clone_size: once
v_call: TRBV5-4
d_call: -

cdr3_aa: CATSRGRNSGNTIYF
cdr3_nt: TGTGCCACCAGCAGAGGGAGAAATTCTGGAAACACCATATATTTT
j_call: TRBJ1-3
clone_size: -
v_call: TRBV15
d_call: -

cdr3_aa: CASGLLRGAFF
cdr3_nt: TGTGCCAGCGGACTCCTTCGGGGGGCTTTCTTT
j_call: TRBJ1-1
clone_size: -
v_call: TRBV2
d_call: -

cdr3_aa: CATSGQISYNEQFF
cdr3_nt: TGTGCCACCAGCGGGCAGATCTCCTACAATGAGCAGTTCTTC
j_call: TRBJ2-1
clone_size: -
v_call: TRBV15
d_call: -

cdr3_aa: CASSSRDGNTIYF
cdr3_nt: TGTGCCAGTAGTTCACGAGACGGAAACACCATATATTTT
j_call: TRBJ1-3
clone_size: -
v_call: TRBV19
d_call: -

cdr3_aa: CASSLVPLAVLPLHF
cdr3_nt: TGTGCCAGCAGCTTAGTGCCCCTGGCTGTGTTACCCCTCCACTTT
j_call: TRBJ1-6
clone_size: -
v_call: TRBV7-8
d_call: -

cdr3_aa: CASTRRGSNQPQHF
cdr3_nt: TGTGCCAGCACCCGCCGGGGGAGCAATCAGCCCCAGCATTTT
j_call: TRBJ1-5
clone_size: -
v_call: TRBV6-5
d_call: -

cdr3_aa: CASREEDRYF
cdr3_nt: TGTGCTAGCAGGGAAGAGGACCGGTACTTC
j_call: TRBJ2-5
clone_size: -
v_call: TRBV7-7
d_call: -

cdr3_aa: CASSQGWRGGAETQYF
cdr3_nt: TGCGCCAGCAGCCAAGGTTGGCGCGGGGGGGCAGAGACCCAGTACTTC
j_call: TRBJ2-5
clone_size: -
v_call: TRBV4-3
d_call: TRBD2

cdr3_aa: CASSAAKGPLWYEQYF
cdr3_nt: TGTGCCAGCAGCGCCGCGAAGGGTCCTCTCTGGTACGAGCAGTACTTC
j_call: TRBJ2-7
clone_size: few
v_call: TRBV7-3
d_call: -

cdr3_aa: CASSLAYRNNYGYTF
cdr3_nt: TGTGCCAGCAGCTTAGCCTACAGGAATAACTATGGCTACACCTTC
j_call: TRBJ1-2
clone_size: -
v_call: TRBV7-2
d_call: -

cdr3_aa: CASSLTAASTDTQYF
cdr3_nt: TGTGCCAGCAGTTTGACCGCGGCAAGCACAGATACGCAGTATTTT
j_call: TRBJ2-3
clone_size: -
v_call: TRBV28
d_call: -

cdr3_aa: CAWSVSGTSGAYGYTF
cdr3_nt: TGTGCCTGGAGTGTATCCGGGACCTCGGGCGCCTATGGCTACACCTTC
j_call: TRBJ1-2
clone_size: -
v_call: TRBV30
d_call: -

cdr3_aa: CASSPSSRNTEAFF
cdr3_nt: TGTGCCAGCTCCCCGAGCTCACGGAACACTGAAGCTTTCTTT
j_call: TRBJ1-1
clone_size: few
v_call: TRBV18
d_call: -

cdr3_aa: CASSVGGDNYGYTF
cdr3_nt: TGTGCCAGCAGCGTAGGGGGGGATAACTATGGCTACACCTTC
j_call: TRBJ1-2
clone_size: -
v_call: TRBV9
d_call: -

cdr3_aa: CASSVTGNGYTF
cdr3_nt: TGTGCCAGCAGCGTTACTGGTAATGGCTACACCTTC
j_call: TRBJ1-2
clone_size: -
v_call: TRBV9
d_call: -

cdr3_aa: CASKVEGYEQYF
cdr3_nt: TGTGCCAGCAAAGTAGAGGGCTACGAGCAGTACTTC
j_call: TRBJ2-7
clone_size: -
v_call: TRBV28
d_call: -